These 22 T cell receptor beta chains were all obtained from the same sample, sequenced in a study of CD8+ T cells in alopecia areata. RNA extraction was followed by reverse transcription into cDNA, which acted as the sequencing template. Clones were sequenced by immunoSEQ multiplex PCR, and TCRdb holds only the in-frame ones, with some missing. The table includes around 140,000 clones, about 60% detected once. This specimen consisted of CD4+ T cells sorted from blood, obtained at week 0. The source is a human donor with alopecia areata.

DNA for the CDR3: TGCAGCGCCTCGGGACAGGGGGCGGGAAACACCATATATTTT. This codes for CSASGQGAGNTIYF. The chain joins TRBV29-1 to TRBJ1-3, with 12 bases matching TRBD1. Germline lookup yields CDR1 SQVTM and CDR2 ANQGSEA. V shed 7 bases, J shed 4 bases, and the junction held 5 bases outside the gene matches. CDR3 size: 14 residues.

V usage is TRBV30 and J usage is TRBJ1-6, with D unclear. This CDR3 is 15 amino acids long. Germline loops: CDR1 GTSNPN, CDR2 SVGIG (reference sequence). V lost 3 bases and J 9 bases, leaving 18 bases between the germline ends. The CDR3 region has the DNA TGTGCCTGGAGGTCTAGCGCCGTGAGTAGTTCACCCCTCCACTTT. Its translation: CAWRSSAVSSSPLHF. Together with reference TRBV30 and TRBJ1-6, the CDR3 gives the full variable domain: SQTIHQWPATLVQPVGSPLSLECTVEGTSNPNLYWYRQAAGRGLQLLFYSVGIGQISSEVPQNLSASRPQDRQFILSSKKLLLSDSGFYLCAWRSSAVSSSPLHFGNGTRLTVT.

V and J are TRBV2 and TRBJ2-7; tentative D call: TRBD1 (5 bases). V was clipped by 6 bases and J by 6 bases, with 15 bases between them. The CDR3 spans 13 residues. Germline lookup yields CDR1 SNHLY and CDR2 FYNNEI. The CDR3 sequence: CASRLFNQGEQYF. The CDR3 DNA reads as TGTGCCAGCAGGTTATTCAATCAGGGCGAGCAGTACTTC.

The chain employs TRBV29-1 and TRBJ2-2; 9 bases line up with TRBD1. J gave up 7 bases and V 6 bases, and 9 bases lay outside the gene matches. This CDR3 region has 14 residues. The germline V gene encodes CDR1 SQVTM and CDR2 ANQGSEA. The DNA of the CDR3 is TGCAGCGTCCTCTGGACAGGGGACGTCGGGGAGCTGTTTTTT. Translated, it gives CSVLWTGDVGELFF.

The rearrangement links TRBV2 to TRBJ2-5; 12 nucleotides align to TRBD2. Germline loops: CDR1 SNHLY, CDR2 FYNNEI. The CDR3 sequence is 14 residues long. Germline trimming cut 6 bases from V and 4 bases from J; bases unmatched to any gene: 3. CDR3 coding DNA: TGTGCCAGCAGCCTAGCGGGGGGGCGAGAGACCCAGTACTTC. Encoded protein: CASSLAGGRETQYF.

The DNA for the CDR3 is TGTGCCAGCGGTGGCTTTCGGGCTAGCGGGGGGAAGGATACGCAGTATTTT. Translated, it gives CASGGFRASGGKDTQYF. This chain connects TRBV6-1 to TRBJ2-3, with TRBD2 matching 11 bases. CDR3 size: 17 residues. J lost 6 bases, V lost 8 bases, and 16 bases had no gene match. The germline gives CDR1 MNHNS, CDR2 SASEGT.

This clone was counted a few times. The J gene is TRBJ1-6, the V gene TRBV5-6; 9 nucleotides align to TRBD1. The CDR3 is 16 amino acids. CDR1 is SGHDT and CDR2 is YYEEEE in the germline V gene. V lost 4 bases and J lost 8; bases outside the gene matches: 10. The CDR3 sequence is CASSLSRTGADSPLHF. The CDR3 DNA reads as TGTGCCAGCAGCCTCTCGAGGACAGGGGCAGATTCACCCCTCCACTTT.

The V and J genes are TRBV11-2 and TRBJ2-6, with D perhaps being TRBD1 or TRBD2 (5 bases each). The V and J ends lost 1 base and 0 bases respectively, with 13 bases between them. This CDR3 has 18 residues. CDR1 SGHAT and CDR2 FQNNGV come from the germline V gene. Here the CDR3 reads CASSLGGWGPSGANVLTF. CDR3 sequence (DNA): TGTGCCAGCAGCTTAGGAGGGTGGGGACCCTCTGGGGCCAACGTCCTGACTTTC.

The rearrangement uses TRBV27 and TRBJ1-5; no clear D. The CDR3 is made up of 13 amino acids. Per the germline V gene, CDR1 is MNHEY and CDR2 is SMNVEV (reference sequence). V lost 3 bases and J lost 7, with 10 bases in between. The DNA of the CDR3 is TGTGCCAGCAGTTTCTCGGGCGGCCAGCCCCAGCATTTT. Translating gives CASSFSGGQPQHF.

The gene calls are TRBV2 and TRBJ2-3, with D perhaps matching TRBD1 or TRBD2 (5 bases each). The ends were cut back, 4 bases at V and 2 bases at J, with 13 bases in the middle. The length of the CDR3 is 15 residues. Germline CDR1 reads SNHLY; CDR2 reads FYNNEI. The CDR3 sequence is CASSAQGTNTDTQYF. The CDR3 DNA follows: TGTGCCAGCAGTGCCCAAGGGACCAACACAGATACGCAGTATTTT.

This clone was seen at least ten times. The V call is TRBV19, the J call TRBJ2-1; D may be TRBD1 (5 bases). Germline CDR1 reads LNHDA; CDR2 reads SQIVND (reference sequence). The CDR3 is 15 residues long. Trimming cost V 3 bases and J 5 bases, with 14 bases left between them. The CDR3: CASSMNLGAHNEQFF. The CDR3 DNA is TGTGCCAGTAGTATGAATCTTGGGGCCCACAATGAGCAGTTCTTC.

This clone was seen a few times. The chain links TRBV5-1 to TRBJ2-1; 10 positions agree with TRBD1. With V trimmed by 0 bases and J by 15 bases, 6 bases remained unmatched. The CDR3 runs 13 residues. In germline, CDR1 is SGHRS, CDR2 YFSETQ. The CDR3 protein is CASSLAGDRGPFF. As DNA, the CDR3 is TGCGCCAGCAGCTTGGCCGGGGACAGGGGTCCGTTCTTC.

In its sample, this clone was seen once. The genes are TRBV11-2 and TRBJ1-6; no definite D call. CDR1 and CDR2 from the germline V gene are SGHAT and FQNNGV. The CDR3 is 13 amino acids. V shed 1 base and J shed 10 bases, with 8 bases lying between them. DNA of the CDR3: TGTGCCAGCAGCTTAGCTTCGAGATCACCCCTCCACTTT. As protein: CASSLASRSPLHF.

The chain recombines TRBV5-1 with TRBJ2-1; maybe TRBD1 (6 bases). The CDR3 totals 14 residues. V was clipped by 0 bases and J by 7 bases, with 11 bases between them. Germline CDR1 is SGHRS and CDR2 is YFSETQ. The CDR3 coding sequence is TGCGCCAGCAGCTTGGTGGGGGCTGAAAATGAGCAGTTCTTC. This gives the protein CASSLVGAENEQFF.

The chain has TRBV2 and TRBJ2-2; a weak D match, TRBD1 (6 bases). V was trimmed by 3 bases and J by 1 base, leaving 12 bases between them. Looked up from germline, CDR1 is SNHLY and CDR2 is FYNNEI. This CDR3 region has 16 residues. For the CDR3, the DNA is TGTGCCAGCAGTGATCAGGGGCTGCGGAACACCGGGGAGCTGTTTTTT. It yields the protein CASSDQGLRNTGELFF. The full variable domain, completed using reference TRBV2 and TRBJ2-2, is EPEVTQTPSHQVTQMGQEVILRCVPISNHLYFYWYRQILGQKVEFLVSFYNNEISEKSEIFDDQFSVERPDGSNFTLKIRSTKLEDSAMYFCASSDQGLRNTGELFFGEGSRLTVL.

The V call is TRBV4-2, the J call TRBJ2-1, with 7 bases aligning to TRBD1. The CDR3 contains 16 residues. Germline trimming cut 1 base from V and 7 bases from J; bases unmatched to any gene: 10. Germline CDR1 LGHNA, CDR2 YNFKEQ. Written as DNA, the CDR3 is TGTGCCAGCAGCCAAGTCACCGGGACAGCCCCTAATGAGCAGTTCTTC. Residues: CASSQVTGTAPNEQFF.

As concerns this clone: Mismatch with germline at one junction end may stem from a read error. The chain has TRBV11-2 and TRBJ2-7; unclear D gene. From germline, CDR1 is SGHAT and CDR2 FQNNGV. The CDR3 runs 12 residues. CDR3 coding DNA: TGTGCCAGCAGCTTAGATCGGGTGAGGAAAGCCTTC. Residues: CASSLDRVRKAF.

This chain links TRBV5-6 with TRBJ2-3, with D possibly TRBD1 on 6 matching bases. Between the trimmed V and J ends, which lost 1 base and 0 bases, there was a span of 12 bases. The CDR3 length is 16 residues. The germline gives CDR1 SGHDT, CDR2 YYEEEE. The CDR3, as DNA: TGTGCCAGCAGCTTGTGGACAGTCACTAGCACAGATACGCAGTATTTT. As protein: CASSLWTVTSTDTQYF.

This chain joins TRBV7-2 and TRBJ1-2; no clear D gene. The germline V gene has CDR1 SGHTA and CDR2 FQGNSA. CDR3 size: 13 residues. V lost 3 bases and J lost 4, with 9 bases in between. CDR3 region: CASSFDTSYGYTF. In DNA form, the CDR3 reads TGTGCCAGCAGCTTCGACACTTCCTATGGCTACACCTTC.

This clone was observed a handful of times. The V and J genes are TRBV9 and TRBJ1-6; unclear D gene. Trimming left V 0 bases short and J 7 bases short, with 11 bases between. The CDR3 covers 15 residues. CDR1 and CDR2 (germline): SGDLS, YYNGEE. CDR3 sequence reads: CASSVDSYGNSPLHF. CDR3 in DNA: TGTGCCAGCAGCGTAGACAGTTATGGCAATTCACCCCTCCACTTT.

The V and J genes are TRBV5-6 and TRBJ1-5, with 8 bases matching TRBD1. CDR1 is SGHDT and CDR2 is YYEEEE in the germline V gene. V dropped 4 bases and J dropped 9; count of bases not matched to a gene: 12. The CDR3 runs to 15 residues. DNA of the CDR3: TGTGCCAGCAGCGGTCAGGGGGCGCGGGGAGGGCCCCAGCATTTT. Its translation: CASSGQGARGGPQHF.

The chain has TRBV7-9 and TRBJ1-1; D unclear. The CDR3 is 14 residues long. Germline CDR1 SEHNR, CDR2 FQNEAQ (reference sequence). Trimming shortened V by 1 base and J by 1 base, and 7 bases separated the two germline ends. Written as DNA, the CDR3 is TGTGCCAGCAGCTTAGTGTTCAGGAACACTGAAGCTTTCTTT. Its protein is CASSLVFRNTEAFF.